The 12 T cell receptor beta chains listed next were all sequenced from one sample in a study of beta chain features in type 1 diabetes. The study's findings and limits: When Type 1 diabetes patients were examined, their TCRB CDR3s proved moderately but significantly shorter in all four CD4+ subsets.

As every portion of the isolated RNA was reverse transcribed, the sequencing read expressed TCRB transcripts. Only in-frame clones appear in the TCRdb table, and some are missing; sequencing was by immunoSEQ multiplex PCR. This sample has 680,000 or so clones; 13% occur once, and the top ten carry approximately 0.022%. For these TCRs, the target antigens are not known. The sequencing sample was made of naive CD4+ T cells from blood. The receptor source for this set is a man between 18 and 29 years old with type 1 diabetes.

This clone has just a few counts. The rearrangement links TRBV29-1 to TRBJ1-1; D is perhaps TRBD1 (6 bases). The germline V gene encodes CDR1 SQVTM and CDR2 ANQGSEA. The CDR3 has 13 amino acids. The V end lost 0 bases, the J end lost 11 bases, and 16 bases lay between the germline ends. CDR3 region: CSVEDHGGPGAFF. The CDR3 region has the DNA TGCAGCGTTGAAGATCATGGGGGGCCGGGGGCTTTCTTT.

The V gene is TRBV19, the J gene TRBJ2-3, with D maybe TRBD2 (6 bases). Trimming shortened V by 3 bases and J by 4 bases, and 11 bases separated the two germline ends. This CDR3 contains 14 residues. Germline V lookup: CDR1 LNHDA, CDR2 SQIVND (reference sequence). CDR3 coding DNA: TGTGCCAGTAGTATGAGGACGGGGGCAGATACGCAGTATTTT. Its protein product is CASSMRTGADTQYF.

The rearrangement joins TRBV11-3 to TRBJ2-5; 11 bases are a match to TRBD2. This CDR3 has 16 residues. The J segment lost 5 bases and the V segment lost 0 bases, leaving 5 bases of the junction unmatched. Germline V gene sequence: CDR1 SGHNT, CDR2 YENEEA. CDR3 protein: CASSLDPASGGETQYF. The CDR3, as DNA: TGTGCCAGCAGCTTAGATCCGGCTAGCGGGGGGGAGACCCAGTACTTC.

This clone was seen more than once but under ten times. The chain carries TRBV11-2 and TRBJ2-2, with 8 bases identical to TRBD2. V shed 7 bases, J shed 4 bases, and the junction held 11 bases outside the gene matches. This CDR3 comprises 16 residues. Per the germline V gene, CDR1 is SGHAT and CDR2 is FQNNGV. CDR3: CASTNAGTRGTGELFF. CDR3 nucleotides: TGTGCCAGCACCAATGCCGGGACTAGGGGCACCGGGGAGCTGTTTTTT. Combining the CDR3 with reference TRBV11-2 and TRBJ2-2 gives the whole variable domain EAGVAQSPRYKIIEKRQSVAFWCNPISGHATLYWYQQILGQGPKLLIQFQNNGVVDDSQLPKDRFSAERLKGVDSTLKIQPAKLEDSAVYLCASTNAGTRGTGELFFGEGSRLTVL.

In this sample, this clone turned up a few times. V is TRBV6-5 and J is TRBJ2-5; the D is unclear. Between the trimmed V and J ends, which lost 6 bases and 7 bases, there was a span of 12 bases. Germline loops: CDR1 MNHEY, CDR2 SVGAGI. The CDR3 is 12 amino acids. The CDR3 loop reads CASSLDRRTQYF. The CDR3, as DNA: TGTGCCAGCAGCCTCGACCGCAGGACCCAGTACTTC.

This clone was recorded a few times. Other DNA sequences of this sample code for an identical CDR3. This sequence joins TRBV30 and TRBJ1-5; D is unclear. The CDR3 length is 13 residues. V lost 0 bases to trimming and J lost 3 bases, with 6 bases between them. Germline V gives CDR1 GTSNPN, CDR2 SVGIG (reference sequence). Here the CDR3 reads CAWSVLSNQPQHF. The CDR3 DNA sequence: TGTGCCTGGAGTGTTCTTTCCAATCAGCCCCAGCATTTT.

This clone was picked up a small number of times. The chain links TRBV25-1 to TRBJ2-2; TRBD1 aligns across 7 bases. CDR1 and CDR2 from the germline V gene are MGHDK and SYGVNS. CDR3 size: 15 residues. V lost 6 bases, J lost 4 bases, and 8 bases stayed unmatched. The CDR3 loop reads CASSDDRVPTGELFF. DNA of the CDR3: TGTGCCAGCAGCGACGACAGGGTGCCCACCGGGGAGCTGTTTTTT.

This clone was picked up a small number of times. V is TRBV15 and J is TRBJ1-5; D gene uncertain. V lost 0 bases and J lost 1, with 22 bases in between. CDR1 is LNHNV and CDR2 is YYDKDF in the germline V gene (reference sequence). The CDR3 sequence is 20 residues long. The CDR3 coding sequence is TGTGCCACCAGCAGAGATTGGCCGTCGGGCTCGGGTCGCAGCAATCAGCCCCAGCATTTT. Translation gives CATSRDWPSGSGRSNQPQHF.

This chain connects TRBV28 to TRBJ1-6, with 7 positions matching TRBD1. Germline CDR1 is MDHEN and CDR2 is SYDVKM. This CDR3 spans 15 amino acids. Unmatched junction bases numbered 8, after V lost 5 bases and J lost 7 bases. The CDR3 loop reads CASSPSRDRNSPLHF. Written as DNA, the CDR3 is TGTGCCAGCAGTCCATCCCGGGACAGAAATTCACCCCTCCACTTT.

On this clone: This sample includes further DNA sequences coding for the same CDR3. The rearrangement uses TRBV6-5 and TRBJ1-1; D not resolved. This CDR3 region has 12 residues. Trimming pared 5 bases from V and 8 bases from J, leaving 12 bases between. Germline CDR1 and CDR2: MNHEY and SVGAGI. In DNA form, the CDR3 reads TGTGCCAGCAGTCGGGGTCCAACCGAAGCTTTCTTT. Its protein product is CASSRGPTEAFF.

This clone was seen only a few times. The rearrangement uses TRBV30 and TRBJ1-1; D gene uncertain. The CDR3 runs 13 residues. CDR1 and CDR2 from the germline V gene are GTSNPN and SVGIG (reference sequence). V lost 3 bases to trimming and J lost 4 bases, with 12 bases between them. The CDR3 loop is CAWRGQKGTEAFF. The CDR3 coding sequence is TGTGCCTGGAGAGGCCAGAAGGGCACTGAAGCTTTCTTT.

The chain recombines TRBV7-3 with TRBJ1-2; the match to TRBD1 covers 8 bases. The CDR3 length is 14 residues. The germline gives CDR1 SGHTA, CDR2 FQGTGA. V trimming: 6 bases; J trimming: 6 bases; junction bases outside the gene matches: 9. The CDR3: CASSFGTGTDGYTF. CDR3 DNA sequence: TGTGCCAGCAGTTTTGGGACAGGCACAGATGGCTACACCTTC. The variable domain in full, completed from reference TRBV7-3 and TRBJ1-2, reads GAGVSQTPSNKVTEKGKYVELRCDPISGHTALYWYRQSLGQGPEFLIYFQGTGAADDSGLPNDRFFAVRPEGSVSTLKIQRTERGDSAVYLCASSFGTGTDGYTFGSGTRLTVV.